A selection of T cell receptor beta chains follows, all from one sample in a study of T cells in Graves' hyperthyroidism and ophthalmopathy. MiXCR, run by TCRdb on the multiplex PCR reads, gives a single entry per CDR3 protein. There are a few hundred thousand distinct CDR3 sequences in the sample; around 45% occur only once, and approximately 7.5% lies in the top ten. Sequenced material: peripheral blood or thyroid tissue (not recorded which). These receptors were taken from a woman younger than 35 with Graves' hyperthyroidism. Both conserved end residues are part of each CDR3. The D gene is left open where the match is weak. Only some rows state a clone size, as once, few, many or a class for expanded clones.

cdr3_aa cdr3_nt d_call j_call cdr3_length clone_size v_call
CSARGGRGNYGYTF TGCAGTGCTAGAGGGGGCAGGGGAAACTATGGCTACACCTTC NA TRBJ1-2 14 many TRBV20-1
CASSSGFGQPQHF TGTGCCAGCAGTTCGGGGTTCGGTCAGCCCCAGCATTTT NA TRBJ1-5 13 many TRBV27
CASSIQGAGGPYEQYF TGTGCCAGCAGCATACAGGGGGCGGGAGGGCCCTACGAGCAGTACTTC NA TRBJ2-7 16 NA TRBV7-4
CASSAGNDYGYTF TGTGCCAGCAGTGCCGGGAATGACTATGGCTACACCTTC NA TRBJ1-2 13 many TRBV2
CATNDRETSPLHF TGTGCCACCAACGACAGGGAAACTTCACCCCTCCACTTT TRBD1 TRBJ1-6 13 many TRBV10-3
CASSFGAQAYNEQFF TGTGCCAGCAGCTTCGGAGCACAAGCTTACAATGAGCAGTTCTTC NA TRBJ2-1 15 once TRBV7-2
CSATSVYNEQFF TGCAGTGCGACTAGCGTGTACAATGAGCAGTTCTTC TRBD2 TRBJ2-1 12 many TRBV20-1
CASTTSASYEQYF TGTGCCAGCACCACTAGCGCCTCCTACGAGCAGTACTTC TRBD2 TRBJ2-7 13 NA TRBV13
CACSLGRLSYEQYF TGTGCCTGCAGCTTGGGACGGCTCTCCTACGAGCAGTACTTC NA TRBJ2-7 14 NA TRBV5-5
CSARQGRYEQYF TGCAGCGCTAGACAGGGTCGATACGAGCAGTACTTC TRBD1 TRBJ2-7 12 NA TRBV29-1
CASGTRGLGGYTF TGTGCCAGCGGGACAAGGGGGCTGGGAGGCTACACCTTC TRBD1 TRBJ1-2 13 NA TRBV11-1
CSVVETGVQETQYF TGCAGCGTTGTTGAGACAGGAGTTCAAGAGACCCAGTACTTC NA TRBJ2-5 14 NA TRBV29-1
CASSPGWGLRHYGYTF TGCGCCAGCAGCCCTGGCTGGGGGCTGAGGCACTATGGCTACACCTTC NA TRBJ1-2 16 many TRBV5-1
CATSDVNRDSGANVLTF TGTGCCACCAGTGATGTCAACAGGGACTCTGGGGCCAACGTCCTGACTTTC NA TRBJ2-6 17 many TRBV24-1
CSARSTANYGYTF TGCAGTGCTAGGTCGACAGCTAACTATGGCTACACCTTC NA TRBJ1-2 13 many TRBV20-1
CASSLVRSETQYF TGTGCCAGCAGCTTAGTTAGGTCGGAGACCCAGTACTTC NA TRBJ2-5 13 NA TRBV5-6
CASSYGGRRGNQPQHF TGTGCCAGCAGTTATGGTGGGCGGCGTGGCAATCAGCCCCAGCATTTT NA TRBJ1-5 16 few TRBV6-6
CASSEDVPYYNEQFF TGTGCCAGCAGTGAGGACGTTCCCTACTACAATGAGCAGTTCTTC NA TRBJ2-1 15 NA TRBV2
CASSHGPSPLHF TGTGCCAGCAGCCACGGTCCTTCACCCCTCCACTTT NA TRBJ1-6 12 NA TRBV14
CASSLGGRRETQYF TGTGCCAGCAGCTTAGGTGGGAGACGAGAGACCCAGTACTTC NA TRBJ2-5 14 many TRBV7-2
CASSIRDRGNSPLHF TGTGCCAGCAGCATCCGGGACAGGGGCAATTCACCCCTCCACTTT TRBD1 TRBJ1-6 15 many TRBV5-4
CASSSRQGFSYEQYF TGCGCCAGCAGCTCAAGACAGGGGTTCTCCTACGAGCAGTACTTC TRBD1 TRBJ2-7 15 once TRBV5-1
CASSFRQGAIYEQYF TGTGCCAGCAGCTTTCGACAGGGGGCGATTTACGAGCAGTACTTC TRBD1 TRBJ2-7 15 many TRBV7-2